Listed below are T cell receptor beta chains from one sample, sequenced in a study of control samples from healthy donors and cancer patients. Assay used: immunoSEQ multiplex PCR; TCRdb lists only in-frame clones, some missing. This sample carries 150,000 to 200,000 clones, approximately 95% of them seen once, and the ten largest clones take approximately 1.5%. The specimen was blood. The receptors stem from a man aged 18 to 35 in good health. Each CDR3 is given with its conserved first and last residue.

cdr3_aa cdr3_length v_call
CATERMFSNQPQHF 14 TRBV24-1
CATRADSNQPQHF 13 TRBV12-3/TRBV12-4
CASRQGVGYTF 11 TRBV6-5
CASSPLPTTGAYNQPQHF 18 TRBV19
CASSLVGGQWAGNTIYF 17 TRBV7-9
CSVEMVEANTGELFF 15 TRBV29-1
CASSLAPDNEQFF 13 TRBV5-1
CATSSGTGGAYEQYF 15 TRBV15
CASSHLRGLREVRATDTQYF 20 TRBV4-1
CASSDVLPGHRTLPQHF 17 TRBV2
CASSQVGADTDTQYF 15 TRBV3-1/TRBV3-2
CASSLRAGTGIYNEQFF 17 TRBV5-1
CASSLAPGANTEAFF 15 TRBV7-2
CASSDSGNQPQHF 13 TRBV6-1
CASSSTGYTGELFF 14 TRBV11-2
CSARDRGNQFF 11 TRBV20-1
CASSPVPGQSYSGNTIYF 18 TRBV28
CASSRNRGQSTDTQYF 16 TRBV3-1/TRBV3-2
CASSSPGQGSYEQYF 15 TRBV28
CASSLEGQLNSPLHF 15 TRBV5-5
CASSPPTRIVGAWKQYF 17 TRBV7-9
CASGSRLLGETQYF 14 TRBV12-5
CASSLEPDQAFF 12 TRBV7-9
CASSLLFSSPLHF 13 TRBV27
CSAVGDNQPQHF 12 TRBV29-1
CASSESRRDTQYF 13 TRBV2
CASSLAHTDTQYF 13 TRBV7-2
CATSRNPKSSYEQYF 15 TRBV15
CASSEESEQFF 11 TRBV2
CASSQPSQGNTIYF 14 TRBV3-1/TRBV3-2
CASSPKVYTIYF 12 TRBV6-6
CSAREDNEQFF 11 TRBV20-1
CASSLPGTANEQFF 14 TRBV5-4
CATSDQQDGGGQYF 14 TRBV24-1
CASNLLPSGGNEQFF 15 TRBV5-1
CASSPTGQETQYF 13 TRBV12-3/TRBV12-4
CASSVLLLQGGQGYTF 16 TRBV6-1
CASSYAGEQYF 11 TRBV27
CASKPLDRVLQPQHF 15 TRBV19
CASSFRQPYEQYF 13 TRBV28
CASSPQGEIGKLFF 14 TRBV28
CASSIRDKNTEAFF 14 TRBV19
CAISDSAGGEETQYF 15 TRBV10-3
CASSPDRGANTGELFF 16 TRBV2